These 26 T cell receptor beta chains share one sample of origin, sequenced in a study of cytomegalovirus exposure and HLA in healthy donors. Researchers ran the PCR with 60 Vbeta and 13 Jbeta primers. The assay was immunoSEQ multiplex PCR, and TCRdb's table has in-frame clones only and misses some. This sample carries hundreds of thousands of clones, over 80% of them seen once, and the ten largest clones take under 0.85%. Sequenced sample: PBMCs. The receptors stem from a boy aged 2-15 years in good health and CMV-seronegative.

The V and J genes are TRBV19 and TRBJ2-1; D is possibly TRBD1 (6 bases). V was cut by 2 bases and J by 7 bases, with 12 bases left in between. The germline gives CDR1 LNHDA, CDR2 SQIVND (reference sequence). This CDR3 contains 14 residues. The CDR3 DNA reads TGTGCCAGTAGTATACTGACAGGTGGTAATGAGCAGTTCTTC. Residues: CASSILTGGNEQFF.

This chain joins TRBV6-5 and TRBJ2-4, with D perhaps matching TRBD2 (5 bases). The germline CDR1 and CDR2 sequences are MNHEY and SVGAGI. The ends were cut back, 2 bases at V and 4 bases at J, with 12 bases in the middle. The CDR3 consists of 15 residues. The CDR3 sequence is CASSYRAGLKNIQYF. CDR3 coding DNA: TGTGCCAGCAGTTACAGGGCGGGCCTAAAAAACATTCAGTACTTC.

This clone was found once. The chain employs TRBV7-2 and TRBJ2-1; 10 bases align to TRBD2. The germline V gene has CDR1 SGHTA and CDR2 FQGNSA. The ends lost 3 bases at V and 5 bases at J; junction bases unmatched: 4. The CDR3 has 15 residues. The CDR3 bases are TGTGCCAGCAGCTTGCAGGGACTAGCGAACAATGAGCAGTTCTTC. Its translation: CASSLQGLANNEQFF.

V usage is TRBV4-2 and J usage is TRBJ2-1; maybe TRBD1 (6 bases). The V and J ends lost 2 bases and 6 bases respectively, with 17 bases between them. CDR3 length: 16 amino acids. Per the germline V gene, CDR1 is LGHNA and CDR2 is YNFKEQ. The CDR3 region is CASSQTTAQGGNEQFF. CDR3 sequence (DNA): TGTGCCAGCAGCCAAACTACAGCCCAAGGGGGCAATGAGCAGTTCTTC.

The chain uses TRBV30 and TRBJ2-7; D remains ambiguous. This CDR3 is 14 amino acids long. Germline CDR1 and CDR2: GTSNPN and SVGIG (reference sequence). Deletions cut 3 bases from V and 4 bases from J, with 16 bases between. The CDR3 loop is CAWRLREEIYEQYF. The CDR3 DNA reads as TGTGCCTGGAGATTGCGCGAGGAGATTTACGAGCAGTACTTC.

This clone was recorded once. The chain recombines TRBV19 with TRBJ2-2; 13 bases map to TRBD2. Trimming cost V 1 base and J 0 bases; bases outside gene matches: 5. Germline V gene lookup returns CDR1 LNHDA and CDR2 SQIVND (reference sequence). The length of the CDR3 is 19 residues. CDR3 loop: CASSIGPGLAGTNTGELFF. DNA of the CDR3: TGTGCCAGTAGTATAGGGCCGGGACTAGCGGGGACGAACACCGGGGAGCTGTTTTTT.

The chain has TRBV19 and TRBJ1-5; D may be TRBD1 (6 bases). The CDR3 extends over 14 amino acids. Trimming removed 2 bases from V and 3 bases from J, with 8 bases in between. CDR1 and CDR2 from the germline V gene are LNHDA and SQIVND (reference sequence). The CDR3 is CASSIQGFNQPQHF. As DNA, the CDR3 is TGTGCCAGTAGTATACAGGGGTTCAATCAGCCCCAGCATTTT. Based on the CDR3 plus reference TRBV19 and TRBJ1-5, the full variable domain is DGGITQSPKYLFRKEGQNVTLSCEQNLNHDAMYWYRQDPGQGLRLIYYSQIVNDFQKGDIAEGYSVSREKKESFPLTVTSAQKNPTAFYLCASSIQGFNQPQHFGDGTRLSIL.

V usage is TRBV5-1 and J usage is TRBJ1-2, with a weak D call TRBD1 (6 bases). V lost 4 bases and J lost 5, with 18 bases in between. In germline, CDR1 is SGHRS, CDR2 YFSETQ. CDR3 length equals 15 residues. The CDR3 loop is CASSGRTASVYGYTF. The CDR3 DNA is TGCGCCAGCAGCGGAAGGACAGCAAGTGTTTATGGCTACACCTTC.

The V call is TRBV29-1, the J call TRBJ2-2; D gene uncertain. Germline CDR1 is SQVTM and CDR2 is ANQGSEA. The CDR3 totals 13 residues. Deletions cut 1 base from V and 0 bases from J, with 3 bases between. In DNA form, the CDR3 reads TGCAGCGTTGAAGCCGCGAACACCGGGGAGCTGTTTTTT. Its protein is CSVEAANTGELFF.

The chain couples TRBV5-1 to TRBJ2-1; D is perhaps TRBD1 (5 bases). The CDR3 is 18 residues long. Germline V gene sequence: CDR1 SGHRS, CDR2 YFSETQ. V shed 3 bases and J shed 5 bases, with 24 bases lying between them. The CDR3 DNA reads as TGCGCCAGCAGCTGGTCAGGGCGTATATTCCTAGGGGACAATGAGCAGTTCTTC. Amino acid sequence: CASSWSGRIFLGDNEQFF.

V gene TRBV5-6 combines with J gene TRBJ2-7; 13 positions match TRBD2. Germline V gives CDR1 SGHDT, CDR2 YYEEEE. This CDR3 is 16 amino acids long. The trim removed 1 base at V and 5 bases at J, leaving 6 bases unmatched. Here the CDR3 reads CASSLRTSGRSNEQYF. CDR3 in DNA: TGTGCCAGCAGCTTGAGGACTAGCGGGAGAAGCAACGAGCAGTACTTC.

The rearrangement joins TRBV7-8 to TRBJ2-3, with 10 nucleotides matching TRBD2. V trimming: 0 bases; J trimming: 2 bases; junction bases outside the gene matches: 5. CDR1 is SGHVS and CDR2 is FQNEAQ in the germline V gene. This CDR3 contains 17 residues. The CDR3 nucleotides read TGTGCCAGCAGCTTAGCACCGGGACTAGCGACCACAGATACGCAGTATTTT. This translates into CASSLAPGLATTDTQYF. Variable domain in full (rest from reference TRBV7-8 and TRBJ2-3): GAGVSQSPRYKVAKRGQDVALRCDPISGHVSLFWYQQALGQGPEFLTYFQNEAQLDKSGLPSDRFFAERPEGSVSTLKIQRTQQEDSAVYLCASSLAPGLATTDTQYFGPGTRLTVL.

This clone was seen a single time. The chain links TRBV28 to TRBJ1-1; D is possibly TRBD1 (6 bases). Trimming removed 8 bases at V and 1 base at J, with 11 bases between. The germline CDR1 and CDR2 sequences are MDHEN and SYDVKM. There are 13 residues in the CDR3. CDR3 DNA sequence: TGTGCCAGCGAAACACAGGGGAACACTGAAGCTTTCTTT. The encoded protein is CASETQGNTEAFF.

The chain combines TRBV7-2 with TRBJ2-6; 10 bases align to TRBD1. CDR1 SGHTA and CDR2 FQGNSA come from the germline V gene. This CDR3 spans 17 amino acids. Germline trimming cut 5 bases from V and 2 bases from J; bases unmatched to any gene: 6. CDR3 sequence reads: CASSPRQGAPGANVLTF. The CDR3 DNA is TGTGCCAGCAGCCCGAGACAGGGGGCACCTGGGGCCAACGTCCTGACTTTC.

The rearrangement uses TRBV5-1 and TRBJ2-1; TRBD2 agrees at 10 bases. The germline gives CDR1 SGHRS, CDR2 YFSETQ. V lost 3 bases and J lost 5; bases outside the gene matches: 5. There are 15 residues in the CDR3. This chain's CDR3 is CASSSLAGADNEQFF. The CDR3 DNA sequence: TGCGCCAGCAGCTCTCTAGCGGGGGCCGACAATGAGCAGTTCTTC.

V gene TRBV29-1 combines with J gene TRBJ2-2, with 7 bases fitting TRBD1. The CDR3 contains 15 residues. The germline gives CDR1 SQVTM, CDR2 ANQGSEA. Losses at the gene ends were 0 bases for V and 5 bases for J; bases not matched to a gene: 6. The CDR3 DNA sequence: TGCAGCGTTGAAGATTCCCACAGGGGTACCGGGGAGCTGTTTTTT. Amino acid sequence: CSVEDSHRGTGELFF.

The chain joins TRBV5-1 to TRBJ2-2; the D gene is possibly TRBD2 (6 bases). Germline V gives CDR1 SGHRS, CDR2 YFSETQ. The CDR3 spans 16 residues. Trimming left V 2 bases short and J 2 bases short, with 13 bases between. As DNA, the CDR3 is TGCGCCAGCAGCTTTCCGGGACTTTCTAACACCGGGGAGCTGTTTTTT. The encoded protein is CASSFPGLSNTGELFF.

The rearrangement uses TRBV5-6 and TRBJ1-2; the D is unclear. The CDR3 contains 15 residues. Germline CDR1 and CDR2: SGHDT and YYEEEE. V gave up 4 bases and J gave up 2 bases, with 15 bases separating them. CDR3 in amino acids: CASSLRTDLNYGYTF. The CDR3 DNA is TGTGCCAGCAGCCTAAGGACTGATTTAAACTATGGCTACACCTTC. Looking up the rest from reference TRBV5-6 and TRBJ1-2 gives the full variable domain: DAGVTQSPTHLIKTRGQQVTLRCSPKSGHDTVSWYQQALGQGPQFIFQYYEEEERQRGNFPDRFSGHQFPNYSSELNVNALLLGDSALYLCASSLRTDLNYGYTFGSGTRLTVV.

This sequence joins TRBV4-1 and TRBJ2-7; D is unresolved. The germline V gene has CDR1 MGHRA and CDR2 YSYEKL. This CDR3 is 14 amino acids long. V lost 4 bases to trimming and J lost 3 bases, with 13 bases between them. CDR3 in DNA: TGCGCCAGCAGCCCTACAGATTCAGTCTACGAGCAGTACTTC. It is translated as CASSPTDSVYEQYF.

The chain carries TRBV2 and TRBJ1-2; 8 bases match TRBD1. The CDR3 length is 13 residues. From germline, CDR1 is SNHLY and CDR2 FYNNEI. The junction had 6 bases not matched to a gene; V was cut back by 6 bases and J by 6 bases. The CDR3 is CASSPDRENGYTF. The CDR3 DNA reads TGTGCCAGCAGCCCGGACAGGGAGAATGGCTACACCTTC.

The chain uses TRBV10-3 and TRBJ2-7; possible D gene TRBD2, 5 bases. Trimming shortened V by 11 bases and J by 2 bases, and 19 bases separated the two germline ends. CDR3 length equals 14 residues. Per germline, CDR1 ENHRY and CDR2 SYGVKD. CDR3 sequence reads: CAAKGSGVTYEQYF. The CDR3 nucleotides read TGTGCCGCTAAAGGCTCCGGGGTTACCTACGAGCAGTACTTC.

This chain uses TRBV7-3 with TRBJ2-7; weak D call: TRBD1 (5 bases). V lost 5 bases to trimming and J lost 7 bases, with 18 bases between them. This CDR3 spans 14 amino acids. Germline V gene data show CDR1 as SGHTA and CDR2 as FQGTGA. Here the CDR3 reads CASSPQGHVEEQYF. The CDR3 DNA reads as TGTGCCAGCAGCCCCCAAGGACATGTTGAAGAGCAGTACTTC.

The chain combines TRBV4-1 with TRBJ2-2, with D possibly matching TRBD1 (5 bases). Germline CDR1 is MGHRA and CDR2 is YSYEKL. Between the trimmed V and J ends, which lost 3 bases and 5 bases, there was a span of 16 bases. The CDR3 length is 16 residues. CDR3 sequence reads: CASSHQNSGFTGELFF. The CDR3 bases are TGCGCCAGCAGCCATCAAAACTCAGGGTTTACCGGGGAGCTGTTTTTT.

This rearrangement joins TRBV29-1 to TRBJ1-2; no firm D call. The germline gives CDR1 SQVTM, CDR2 ANQGSEA. V was trimmed by 2 bases and J by 4 bases, leaving 17 bases between them. The CDR3 consists of 15 residues. This chain's CDR3 is CSVERSNAGSYGYTF. CDR3 bases: TGCAGCGTTGAAAGGTCCAACGCAGGTAGCTATGGCTACACCTTC.

This clone was detected only a few times. The chain uses TRBV5-1 and TRBJ1-2, with D possibly matching TRBD1 (6 bases). The CDR3 consists of 14 residues. Germline CDR1 is SGHRS and CDR2 is YFSETQ. The V gene lost 3 bases and the J gene lost 2 bases, with 11 bases spanning the gap. The CDR3 DNA reads as TGCGCCAGCAGCTCGACAGGAGCCAACTATGGCTACACCTTC. Its translation is CASSSTGANYGYTF.

The chain joins TRBV7-9 to TRBJ1-2, with TRBD1 matching over 7 bases. The V gene end was trimmed by 2 bases and the J gene end by 4 bases; junction bases not matched to a gene: 4. The germline V gene encodes CDR1 SEHNR and CDR2 FQNEAQ (reference sequence). The CDR3 consists of 14 residues. CDR3 region: CASSLLGQAYGYTF. The CDR3 DNA reads as TGTGCCAGCAGCTTACTAGGACAGGCCTATGGCTACACCTTC.